These T cell receptor beta chains were read from a single sample in a study of cytomegalovirus exposure and HLA in healthy donors. This table comes from immunoSEQ multiplex PCR, and its TCRdb copy is limited to in-frame clones, with some not included. The table shows around 140,000 clones, with around 73% occurring only once. The sequencing sample was made of PBMCs. The receptors originated from a female donor in good health and CMV-seronegative. Each CDR3 is given with its conserved first and last residue.

J: TRBJ1-1
length: 16
V: TRBV28
CDR3: CASSLAGRQGRDEAFF

J: TRBJ2-3
length: 15
V: TRBV7-9
CDR3: CASSSGGGRLDTQYF

J: TRBJ1-2
length: 14
V: TRBV2
CDR3: CASGKTATNYGYTF

J: TRBJ2-7
length: 17
V: TRBV21-1
CDR3: CASSKVGGGTSFYEQYF

J: TRBJ2-1
length: 15
V: TRBV28
CDR3: CASSPAGGRNNEQFF

J: TRBJ2-7
length: 13
V: TRBV28
CDR3: CASSFLGEGEQYF

J: TRBJ1-6
length: 16
V: TRBV5-1
CDR3: CASSLEAGIRSSPLHF

J: TRBJ1-2
length: 14
V: TRBV9
CDR3: CASSATGGAGGYTF

J: TRBJ2-3
length: 15
V: TRBV6-1
CDR3: CASNESGGGADTQYF

J: TRBJ2-7
length: 15
V: TRBV19
CDR3: CASSMIDGRGYEQYF

J: TRBJ1-1
length: 15
V: TRBV7-9
CDR3: CASSLPGQRYTEAFF

J: TRBJ1-3
length: 15
V: TRBV28
CDR3: CASHRGGHSGNTIYF

J: TRBJ2-7
length: 15
V: TRBV28
CDR3: CASSSVVGGSYEQYF

J: TRBJ1-1
length: 14
V: TRBV19
CDR3: CASRNLGANTEAFF

J: TRBJ1-4
length: 14
V: TRBV7-9
CDR3: CASSLDRPNEKLFF

J: TRBJ1-5
length: 15
V: TRBV12-5
CDR3: CASGLGSGGRQPQHF

J: TRBJ1-2
length: 15
V: TRBV6-5
CDR3: CASSYLRREGYGYTF

J: TRBJ2-3
length: 14
V: TRBV30
CDR3: CAWSVSAVTDTQYF